This T cell receptor beta chain appears in the sequencing data of a study of T-cell memory formation after mild COVID-19. Study overall: Across donors, TCR clusters were largely donor specific. Notes on the study in general: Some responding clones appeared in pre-infection memory, suggesting cross-reactive memory joined. CD4+ clones that contracted lay mainly in CM and EM; CD8+ ones lay in EMRA.

Trimming at V came to 3 bases and at J to 2 bases, leaving 10 bases not matched to a gene. This CDR3 contains 17 residues. The V gene's germline CDR1 is MGHDK and CDR2 SYGVNS. A few counts support this clonotype. Antigen specificity is unknown. One entry per CDR3 protein results from TCRdb running MiXCR on the 5' RACE reads. The repertoire holds hundreds of thousands of distinct CDR3 sequences, with roughly 18% as singletons. Sequences were obtained from PBMCs or a T cell subset sorted from them (not recorded which). This chain joins TRBV25-1 and TRBJ2-5; 9 positions agree with TRBD2. The TCR originated in an adult woman who had mild COVID-19 (a few samples of this study predate the infection). Cell type and time point are not known. CDR3 DNA: TGTGCCAGCAGTGAGGGGCGGATGGGACTAGCACAAGAGACCCAGTACTTC. Amino acids: CASSEGRMGLAQETQYF.